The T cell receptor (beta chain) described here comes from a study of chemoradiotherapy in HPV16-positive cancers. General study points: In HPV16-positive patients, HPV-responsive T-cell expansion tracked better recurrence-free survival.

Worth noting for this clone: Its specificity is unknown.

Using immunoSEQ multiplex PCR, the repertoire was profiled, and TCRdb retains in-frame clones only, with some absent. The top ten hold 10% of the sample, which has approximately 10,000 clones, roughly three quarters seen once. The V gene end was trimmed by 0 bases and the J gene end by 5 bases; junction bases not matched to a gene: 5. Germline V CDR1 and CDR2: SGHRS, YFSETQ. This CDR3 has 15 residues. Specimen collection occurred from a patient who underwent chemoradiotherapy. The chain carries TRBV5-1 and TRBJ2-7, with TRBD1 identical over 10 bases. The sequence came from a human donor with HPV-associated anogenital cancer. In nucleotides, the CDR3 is TGCGCCAGCAGCTTGGGGACAGGGGGTTATGACGAGCAGTACTTC. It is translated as CASSLGTGGYDEQYF.